This T cell receptor beta chain stems from a study of early T cells in non-severe SARS-CoV-2 infection (dated by TCRdb to the early 2020s). The study in broad terms: Bulk RNA from unsorted whole blood was used for TCR sequencing, so alpha and beta chains could not be paired. Beyond this particular receptor, the publication reports: VDJdb matching was skewed toward anti-spike CD8 responses, so virus-specific expansions were likely underestimated and private and CD4 specificities were missed.

This clonotype has at least ten counts. Its antigen is unknown. Base qualities are not at hand, and no much larger clone is one base apart. Set within a cohort of healthcare workers in London, UK, this nested case-control study involved weekly PCR testing of nasopharyngeal swabs along with blood sampling. Healthcare workers were recruited during the week of the UK lockdown, between 23 and 31 March 2020, and followed weekly for up to roughly 15 weeks. To prepare the library, 5' RACE was applied. For sequencing, a NextSeq 500 was employed. In the TCR library protocol, unique molecular identifiers were attached to individual cDNA molecules to correct for PCR bias and sequencing error. TCR alpha and beta chains were both sequenced, and the abundances of alpha and beta sequences in each sample were closely correlated with each other. Under the source paper's analysis protocol: Decombinator V4 was used to annotate the V gene, J gene and CDR3 of the TCR sequences. Expanded TCRs were defined as changing significantly between any two time points under a Poisson model with p below 0.0001. TCR abundances were normalised to the total number of TCRs sequenced per sample and expressed as counts per million. MAIT TCRs were defined by TRAV1-2 paired with TRAJ12, TRAJ20 or TRAJ33, and iNKT TCRs by TRAV10 paired with TRAJ18. VDJdb, accessed 1 November 2021, was searched for CMV, EBV and SARS-CoV-2 annotated TCRs, with TCRs annotated for multiple antigens excluded. TCRdb ran its own pipeline on the public reads, namely fastp trimming at Q25 and MiXCR clone calling, and kept in-frame beta chains. Each record represents a unique CDR3 protein, reported with the most common genes and DNA among its rows. V and J calls and clone size were set by TCRdb, not the authors. The sample table lists 40,000 to 55,000 distinct CDR3 sequences, roughly 7% of them with a count of one. 7% to 10% of the sample is held by the ten biggest clonotypes.

CDR1 and CDR2 (MNHNY, SVGAGI) derive from the germline V gene (reference sequence). V is clipped by 7 bases and J by 0 bases, and the sequence between their germline boundaries is 11 bases long. The CDR3 holds 14 amino acids from the cysteine to the phenylalanine. Only CDR3 DNA is held: 42 bases, read in frame from base 1. The receptor was derived from an adult who was a healthcare worker with PCR-confirmed SARS-CoV-2 infection or an uninfected control (not recorded which). The sequence links TRBV6-6 to TRBJ2-3, with no confidently assigned D gene. Sample: whole blood. The sequenced DNA is TGTGCCAGCAAGAACATCGAAAGCACAGATACGCAGTATTTT. This gives the protein CASKNIESTDTQYF.